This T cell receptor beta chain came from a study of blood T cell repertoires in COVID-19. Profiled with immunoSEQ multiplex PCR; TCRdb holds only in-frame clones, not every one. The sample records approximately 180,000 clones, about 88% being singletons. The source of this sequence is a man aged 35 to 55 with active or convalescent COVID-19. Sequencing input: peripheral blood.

CDR3 loop: CASRGGNMAGANVLTF. The CDR3 DNA reads TGTGCCAGTCGGGGGGGGAATATGGCTGGGGCCAACGTCCTGACTTTC. The chain has TRBV7-2 and TRBJ2-6, with 8 bases identical to TRBD2. CDR1 SGHTA and CDR2 FQGNSA come from the germline V gene. The V segment lost 9 bases and the J segment 2 bases; nucleotides outside the gene matches: 9. The length of the CDR3 is 16 residues. Full variable domain (rest looked up from reference TRBV7-2 and TRBJ2-6): GAGVSQSPSNKVTEKGKDVELRCDPISGHTALYWYRQSLGQGLEFLIYFQGNSAPDKSGLPSDRFSAERTGGSVSTLTIQRTQQEDSAVYLCASRGGNMAGANVLTFGAGSRLTVL.